This T cell receptor beta chain was recorded in a study of T cell changes during pregnancy in multiple sclerosis. Clones were sequenced by immunoSEQ multiplex PCR, and TCRdb holds only the in-frame ones, with some missing. The sample comprises tens of thousands of clones, 91% of which are singletons, and under 0.9% rests with the top ten. CDR3 length: 16 residues. Germline V lookup: CDR1 MNHEY, CDR2 SMNVEV (reference sequence). Trimming shortened V by 5 bases and J by 2 bases, and 15 bases separated the two germline ends. The source is a female donor in good health, enrolled as a control in a pregnancy study. The sample in question was peripheral blood, obtained in the third trimester of pregnancy. The chain combines TRBV27 with TRBJ1-4, with D possibly being TRBD1 (5 bases). Written as DNA, the CDR3 is TGTGCCAGCAGTCTATATGCAGGGAGGACTAATGAAAAACTGTTTTTT. It translates to CASSLYAGRTNEKLFF.